This TCR beta chain was profiled in a study of cytomegalovirus exposure and HLA in healthy donors. Study conclusions and caveats: The productive fraction for most TCR beta V segments was about 87% or about 30% in an earlier analysis. The only immune exposure information that was available was CMV serostatus.

PCR was performed using 60 Vbeta and 13 Jbeta primers. The method was immunoSEQ multiplex PCR; TCRdb's version includes in-frame clones alone and lacks a portion of them. The table records 200,000 to 250,000 clones, about 85% of them present only once. This clone was detected only once. What it binds is not known. This CDR3 has 15 residues. V dropped 8 bases and J dropped 7; count of bases not matched to a gene: 6. CDR1 MGHRA and CDR2 YSYEKL come from the germline V gene. This chain joins TRBV4-1 and TRBJ2-1, with 15 bases identical to TRBD2. Sample: PBMCs. The TCR sequence derives from a human donor in good health. The CDR3 sequence is CASGGLAGGLNEQFF. The CDR3 DNA reads as TGCGCCAGCGGCGGACTAGCGGGAGGGCTAAATGAGCAGTTCTTC.